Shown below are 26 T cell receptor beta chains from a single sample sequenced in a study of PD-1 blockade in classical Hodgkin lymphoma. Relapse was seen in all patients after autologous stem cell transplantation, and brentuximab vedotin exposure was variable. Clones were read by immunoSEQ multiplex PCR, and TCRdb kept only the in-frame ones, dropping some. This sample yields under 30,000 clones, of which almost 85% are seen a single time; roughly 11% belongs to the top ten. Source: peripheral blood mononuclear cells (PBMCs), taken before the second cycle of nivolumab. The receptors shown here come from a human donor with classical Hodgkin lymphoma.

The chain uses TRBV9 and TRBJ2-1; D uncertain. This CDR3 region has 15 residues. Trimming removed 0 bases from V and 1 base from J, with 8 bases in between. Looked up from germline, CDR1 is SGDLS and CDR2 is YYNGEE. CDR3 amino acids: CASSVEEGSYNEQFF. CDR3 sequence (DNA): TGTGCCAGCAGCGTAGAAGAAGGGTCCTACAATGAGCAGTTCTTC.

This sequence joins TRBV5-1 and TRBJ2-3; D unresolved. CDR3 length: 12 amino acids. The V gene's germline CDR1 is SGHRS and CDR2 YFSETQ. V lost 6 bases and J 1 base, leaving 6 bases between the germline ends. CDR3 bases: TGCGCCAGCACGCCGGGCACAGATACGCAGTATTTT. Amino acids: CASTPGTDTQYF.

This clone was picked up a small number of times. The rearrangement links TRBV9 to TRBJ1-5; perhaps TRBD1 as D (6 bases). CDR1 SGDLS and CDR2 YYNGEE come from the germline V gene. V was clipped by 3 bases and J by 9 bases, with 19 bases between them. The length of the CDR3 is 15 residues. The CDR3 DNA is TGTGCCAGCAGCGCCTCGGGGGGCATGTTGCGGCCCCAGCATTTT. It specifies CASSASGGMLRPQHF. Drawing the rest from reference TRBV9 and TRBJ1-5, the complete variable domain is DSGVTQTPKHLITATGQRVTLRCSPRSGDLSVYWYQQSLDQGLQFLIQYYNGEERAKGNILERFSAQQFPDLHSELNLSSLELGDSALYFCASSASGGMLRPQHFGDGTRLSIL.

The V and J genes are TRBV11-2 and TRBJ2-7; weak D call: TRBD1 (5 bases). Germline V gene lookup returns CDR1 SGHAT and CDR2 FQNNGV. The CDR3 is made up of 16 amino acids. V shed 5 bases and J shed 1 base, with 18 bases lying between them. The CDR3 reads CASSLSPDIMSYEQYF. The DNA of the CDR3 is TGTGCCAGCAGCCTCTCCCCGGACATAATGTCCTACGAGCAGTACTTC.

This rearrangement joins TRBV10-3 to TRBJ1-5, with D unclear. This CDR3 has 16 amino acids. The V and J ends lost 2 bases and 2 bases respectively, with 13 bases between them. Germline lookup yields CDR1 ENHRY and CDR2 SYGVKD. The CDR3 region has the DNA TGTGCCATCAGTGAGGTCGCTGGGGTAGGCAATCAGCCCCAGCATTTT. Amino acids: CAISEVAGVGNQPQHF.

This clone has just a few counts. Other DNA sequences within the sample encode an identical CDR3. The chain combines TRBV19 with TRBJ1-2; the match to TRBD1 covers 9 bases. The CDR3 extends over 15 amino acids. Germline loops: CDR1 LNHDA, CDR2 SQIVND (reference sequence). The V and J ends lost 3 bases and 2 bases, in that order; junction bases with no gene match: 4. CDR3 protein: CASSIRTGANYGYTF. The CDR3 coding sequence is TGTGCCAGTAGTATCAGGACAGGGGCAAACTATGGCTACACCTTC.

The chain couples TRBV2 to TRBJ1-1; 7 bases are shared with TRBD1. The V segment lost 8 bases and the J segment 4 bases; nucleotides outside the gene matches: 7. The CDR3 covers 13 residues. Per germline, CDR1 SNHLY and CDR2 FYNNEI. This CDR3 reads CASDRGRSTEAFF. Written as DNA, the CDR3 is TGTGCCAGCGATAGGGGGCGGTCCACTGAAGCTTTCTTT.

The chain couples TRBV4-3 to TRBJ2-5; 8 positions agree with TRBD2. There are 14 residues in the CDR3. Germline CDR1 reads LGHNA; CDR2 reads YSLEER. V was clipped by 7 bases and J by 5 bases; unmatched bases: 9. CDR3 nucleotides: TGCGCCAGCACCGGGAGGGGGGGCCGGGAGACCCAGTACTTC. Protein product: CASTGRGGRETQYF.

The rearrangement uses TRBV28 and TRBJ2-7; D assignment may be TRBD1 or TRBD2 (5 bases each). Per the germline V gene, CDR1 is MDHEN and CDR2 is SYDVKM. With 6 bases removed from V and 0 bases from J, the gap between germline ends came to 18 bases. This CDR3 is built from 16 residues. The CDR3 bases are TGTGCCAGCAGCCCCTACTGGGGGTATAGCTCCTACGAGCAGTACTTC. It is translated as CASSPYWGYSSYEQYF. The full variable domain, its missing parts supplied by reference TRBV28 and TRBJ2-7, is DVKVTQSSRYLVKRTGEKVFLECVQDMDHENMFWYRQDPGLGLRLIYFSYDVKMKEKGDIPEGYSVSREKKERFSLILESASTNQTSMYLCASSPYWGYSSYEQYFGPGTRLTVT.

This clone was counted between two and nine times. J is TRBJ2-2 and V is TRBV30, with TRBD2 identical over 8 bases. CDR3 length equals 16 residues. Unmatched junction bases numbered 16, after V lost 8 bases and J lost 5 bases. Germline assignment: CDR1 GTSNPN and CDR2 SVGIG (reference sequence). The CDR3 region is CAVKTLAGTFTGELFF. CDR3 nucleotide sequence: TGTGCCGTCAAAACTTTAGCGGGGACCTTTACCGGGGAGCTGTTTTTT.

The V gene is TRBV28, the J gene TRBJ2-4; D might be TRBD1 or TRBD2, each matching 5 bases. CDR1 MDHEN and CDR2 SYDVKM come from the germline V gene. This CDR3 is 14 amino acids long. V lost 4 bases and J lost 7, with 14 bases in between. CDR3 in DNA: TGTGCCAGCAGTTCCCCAGGGACGGGCAACATTCAGTACTTC. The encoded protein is CASSSPGTGNIQYF.

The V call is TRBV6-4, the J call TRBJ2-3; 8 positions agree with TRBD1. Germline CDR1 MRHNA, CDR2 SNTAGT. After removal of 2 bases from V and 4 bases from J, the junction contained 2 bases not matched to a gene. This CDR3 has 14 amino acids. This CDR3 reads CASSDGQGADTQYF. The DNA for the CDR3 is TGTGCCAGCAGTGACGGACAGGGCGCAGATACGCAGTATTTT.

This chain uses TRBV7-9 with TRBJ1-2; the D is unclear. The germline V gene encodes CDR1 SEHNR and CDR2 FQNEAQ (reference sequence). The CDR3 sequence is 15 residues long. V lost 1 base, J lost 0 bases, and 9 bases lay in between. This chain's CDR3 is CASSLEASPNYGYTF. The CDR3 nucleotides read TGTGCCAGCAGCTTAGAGGCCAGCCCTAACTATGGCTACACCTTC.

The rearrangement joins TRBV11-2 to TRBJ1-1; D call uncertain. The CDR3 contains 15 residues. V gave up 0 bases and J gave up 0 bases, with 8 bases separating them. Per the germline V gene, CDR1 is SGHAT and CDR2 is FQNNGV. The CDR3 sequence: CASSLEIELNTEAFF. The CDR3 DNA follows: TGTGCCAGCAGCTTAGAGATAGAATTGAACACTGAAGCTTTCTTT.

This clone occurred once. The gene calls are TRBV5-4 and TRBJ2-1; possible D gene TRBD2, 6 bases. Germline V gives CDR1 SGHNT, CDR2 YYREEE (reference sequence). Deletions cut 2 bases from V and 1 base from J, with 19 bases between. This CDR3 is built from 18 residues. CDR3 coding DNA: TGTGCCAGCAGCTTTGCGCGGCCCGGGAGCCGATCCTACAATGAGCAGTTCTTC. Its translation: CASSFARPGSRSYNEQFF.

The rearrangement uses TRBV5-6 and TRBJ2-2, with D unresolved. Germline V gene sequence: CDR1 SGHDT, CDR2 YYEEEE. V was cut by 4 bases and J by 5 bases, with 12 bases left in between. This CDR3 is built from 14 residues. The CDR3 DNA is TGTGCCAGCAGCCGGCGTAGTGTAACCGGGGAGCTGTTTTTT. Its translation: CASSRRSVTGELFF.

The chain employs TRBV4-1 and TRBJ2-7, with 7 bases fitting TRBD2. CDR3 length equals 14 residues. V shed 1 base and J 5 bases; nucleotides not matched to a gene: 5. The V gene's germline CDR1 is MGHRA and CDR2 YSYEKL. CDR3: CASSQGAGWNEQYF. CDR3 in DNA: TGCGCCAGCAGCCAAGGAGCGGGGTGGAACGAGCAGTACTTC.

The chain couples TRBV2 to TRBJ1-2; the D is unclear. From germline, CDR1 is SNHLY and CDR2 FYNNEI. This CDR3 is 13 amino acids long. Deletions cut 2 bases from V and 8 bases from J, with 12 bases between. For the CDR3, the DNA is TGTGCCAGCAGTGAACGAACGGTCGGCGGCTACACCTTC. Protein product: CASSERTVGGYTF.

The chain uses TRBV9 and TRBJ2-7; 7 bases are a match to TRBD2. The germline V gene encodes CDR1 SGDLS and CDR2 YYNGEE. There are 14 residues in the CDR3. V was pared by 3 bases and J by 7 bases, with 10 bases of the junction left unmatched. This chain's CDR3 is CASSAEIPGGEQYF. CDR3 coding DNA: TGTGCCAGCAGCGCTGAAATTCCGGGAGGAGAGCAGTACTTC.

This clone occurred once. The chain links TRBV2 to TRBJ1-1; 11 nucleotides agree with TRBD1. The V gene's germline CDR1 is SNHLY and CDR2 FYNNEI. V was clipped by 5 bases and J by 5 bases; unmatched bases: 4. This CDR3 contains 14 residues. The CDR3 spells CASSFGQGATEAFF. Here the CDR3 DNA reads TGTGCCAGCAGTTTCGGACAGGGGGCGACTGAAGCTTTCTTT.

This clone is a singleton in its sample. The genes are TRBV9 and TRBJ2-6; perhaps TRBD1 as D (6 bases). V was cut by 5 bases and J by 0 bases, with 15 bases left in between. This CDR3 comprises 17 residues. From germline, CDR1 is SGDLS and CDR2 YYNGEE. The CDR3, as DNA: TGTGCCAGCAGACACGGGACACAAGTCTCTGGGGCCAACGTCCTGACTTTC. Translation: CASRHGTQVSGANVLTF.

CDR3 DNA: TGTGCCATCAGTGATTCAGAGGCTGAGGCGGGGGGGTGGAAAGATACGCAGTATTTT. Protein sequence: CAISDSEAEAGGWKDTQYF. The rearrangement uses TRBV10-3 and TRBJ2-3; 9 nucleotides align to TRBD2. The V and J ends lost 3 bases and 5 bases, in that order; junction bases with no gene match: 18. The CDR3 sequence is 19 residues long. Germline-derived CDR1 and CDR2 are ENHRY and SYGVKD.

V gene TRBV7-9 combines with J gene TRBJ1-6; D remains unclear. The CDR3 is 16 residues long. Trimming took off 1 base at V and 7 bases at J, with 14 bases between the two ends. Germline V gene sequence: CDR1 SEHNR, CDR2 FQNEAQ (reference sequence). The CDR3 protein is CASSLGARQPNSPLHF. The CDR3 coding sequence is TGTGCCAGCAGCTTAGGGGCCCGGCAGCCAAATTCACCCCTCCACTTT.

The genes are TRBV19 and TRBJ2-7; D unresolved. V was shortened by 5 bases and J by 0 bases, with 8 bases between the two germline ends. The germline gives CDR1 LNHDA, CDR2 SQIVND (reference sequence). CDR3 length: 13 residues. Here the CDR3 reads CASSPVSSYEQYF. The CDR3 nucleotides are TGTGCCAGTAGTCCGGTCAGCTCCTACGAGCAGTACTTC.

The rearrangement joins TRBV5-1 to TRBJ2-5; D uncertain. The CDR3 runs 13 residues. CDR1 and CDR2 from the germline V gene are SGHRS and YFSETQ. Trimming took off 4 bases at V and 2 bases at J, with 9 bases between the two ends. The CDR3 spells CASSQGPQETQYF. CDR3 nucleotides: TGCGCCAGCAGCCAAGGGCCACAAGAGACCCAGTACTTC.

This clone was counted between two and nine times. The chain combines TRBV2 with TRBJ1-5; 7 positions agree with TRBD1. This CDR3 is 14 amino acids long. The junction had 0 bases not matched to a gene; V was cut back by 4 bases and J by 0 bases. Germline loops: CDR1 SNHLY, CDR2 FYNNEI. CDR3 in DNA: TGTGCCAGCAGTGGGACAGGTAGCAATCAGCCCCAGCATTTT. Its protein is CASSGTGSNQPQHF.